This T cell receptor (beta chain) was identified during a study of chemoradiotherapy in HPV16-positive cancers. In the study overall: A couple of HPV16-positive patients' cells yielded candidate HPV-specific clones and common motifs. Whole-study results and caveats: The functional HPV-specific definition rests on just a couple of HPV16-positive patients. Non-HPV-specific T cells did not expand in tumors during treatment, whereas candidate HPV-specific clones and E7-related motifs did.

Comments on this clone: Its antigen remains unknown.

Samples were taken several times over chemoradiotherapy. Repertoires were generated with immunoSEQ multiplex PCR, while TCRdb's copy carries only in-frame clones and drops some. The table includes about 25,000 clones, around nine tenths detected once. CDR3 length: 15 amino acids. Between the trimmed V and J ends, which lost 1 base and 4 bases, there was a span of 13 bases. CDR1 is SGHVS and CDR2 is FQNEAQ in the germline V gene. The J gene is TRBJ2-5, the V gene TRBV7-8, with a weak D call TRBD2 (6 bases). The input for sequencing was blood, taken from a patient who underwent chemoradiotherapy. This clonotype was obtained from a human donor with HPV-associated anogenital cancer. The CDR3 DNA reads TGTGCCAGCAGCTTAGAACTGACTAGAGGAGAGACCCAGTACTTC. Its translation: CASSLELTRGETQYF.